The sequence of this T cell receptor beta chain was determined in a study of T cells expressing NK-cell markers. On the study more broadly: From sorted CD3+CD56+NKG2C+, CD3+CD56+NKG2C- and CD3+CD56-NKG2C+ T cells came the TCR beta repertoires.

TCRdb re-called the 5' RACE reads, yielding one record per CDR3 amino acid sequence without DNA. The sample has roughly 350,000 distinct CDR3 sequences. The TCR originated in a man aged 18 to 69 in good health. The sample taken for sequencing was blood T cells: a sorted CD56 or NKG2C T cell subset, CD4+ or CD8+ T cells, or bulk PBMC T cells (not recorded which).

This chain's CDR3 is CASSPSRGGRIEAFF. This sequence joins TRBV5-1 and TRBJ1-1. The CDR3 covers 15 residues. Per germline, CDR1 SGHRS and CDR2 YFSETQ.